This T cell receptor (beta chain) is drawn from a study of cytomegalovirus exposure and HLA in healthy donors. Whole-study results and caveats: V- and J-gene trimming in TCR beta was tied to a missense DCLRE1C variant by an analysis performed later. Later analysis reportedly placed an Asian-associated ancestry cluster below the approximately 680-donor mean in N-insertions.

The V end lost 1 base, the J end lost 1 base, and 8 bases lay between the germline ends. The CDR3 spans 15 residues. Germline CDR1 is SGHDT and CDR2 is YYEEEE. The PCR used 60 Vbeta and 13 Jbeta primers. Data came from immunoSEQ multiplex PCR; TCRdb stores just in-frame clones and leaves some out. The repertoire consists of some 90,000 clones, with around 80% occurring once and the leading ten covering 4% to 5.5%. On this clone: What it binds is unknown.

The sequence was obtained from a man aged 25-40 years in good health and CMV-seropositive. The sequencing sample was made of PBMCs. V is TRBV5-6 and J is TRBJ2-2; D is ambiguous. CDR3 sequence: CASSLRFQNTGELFF. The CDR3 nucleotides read TGTGCCAGCAGCTTGCGGTTTCAGAACACCGGGGAGCTGTTTTTT.